The present TCR beta chain was sequenced within a study of human T cells and chemical hapten exposure. Via MiXCR, TCRdb re-called the RACE reads, giving one row per CDR3 protein. The repertoire holds about 120,000 distinct CDR3 sequences, roughly 13% seen once, with 0.92% in the top ten. Time point in this sample: patch test 1, 2 weeks after DPC sensitization. The treatment is: therapeutic diphenylcyclopropenone sensitization with weekly scalp DPC. Investigators collected blood before applying each patch test. The source was whole blood, collected in connection with sensitization to the hapten diphenylcyclopropenone (DPC). This clonotype originated in a man younger than 35 with alopecia areata. Some clones in this sample may be carry-over from other donors' samples.

CDR3 coding DNA: TGCGCCAGCAGCCCCAAGAACCGGGGGGCCCCCTTGAACACCGGGGAGCTGTTTTTT. Encoded protein: CASSPKNRGAPLNTGELFF. The chain couples TRBV23-1 to TRBJ2-2; tentative D call: TRBD2 (7 bases). TRBV23-1 is flagged as an ORF with uncertain function. This CDR3 comprises 19 residues. V was shortened by 6 bases and J by 1 base, with 24 bases between the two germline ends.